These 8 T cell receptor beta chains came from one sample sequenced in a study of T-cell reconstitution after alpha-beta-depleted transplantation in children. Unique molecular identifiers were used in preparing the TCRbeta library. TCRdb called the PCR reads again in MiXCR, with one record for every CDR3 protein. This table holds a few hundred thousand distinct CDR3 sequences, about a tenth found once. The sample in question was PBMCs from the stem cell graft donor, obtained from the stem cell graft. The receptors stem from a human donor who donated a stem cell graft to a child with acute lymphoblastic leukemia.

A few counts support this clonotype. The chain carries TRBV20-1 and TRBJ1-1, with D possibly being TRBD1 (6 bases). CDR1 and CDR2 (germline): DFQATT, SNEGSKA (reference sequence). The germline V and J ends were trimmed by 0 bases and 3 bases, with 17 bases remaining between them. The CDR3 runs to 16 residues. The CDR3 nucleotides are TGCAGTGCTAGAGATAAAGGCAGGACAGTTTACACTGAAGCTTTCTTT. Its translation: CSARDKGRTVYTEAFF.

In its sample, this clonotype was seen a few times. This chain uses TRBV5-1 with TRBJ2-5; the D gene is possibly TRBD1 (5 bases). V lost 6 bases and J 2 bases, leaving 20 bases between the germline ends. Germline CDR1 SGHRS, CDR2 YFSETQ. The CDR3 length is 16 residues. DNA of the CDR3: TGCGCCAGCAAACCCCCCCTTGGGGCGGAGCAAGAGACCCAGTACTTC. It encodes CASKPPLGAEQETQYF.

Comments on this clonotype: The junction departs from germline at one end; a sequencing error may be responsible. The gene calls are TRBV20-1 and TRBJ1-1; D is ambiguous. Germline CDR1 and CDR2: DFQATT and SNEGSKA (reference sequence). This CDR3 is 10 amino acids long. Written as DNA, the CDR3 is TGCAGTGCTAGAGGCCGACTCTTGCTCTTT. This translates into CSARGRLLLF.

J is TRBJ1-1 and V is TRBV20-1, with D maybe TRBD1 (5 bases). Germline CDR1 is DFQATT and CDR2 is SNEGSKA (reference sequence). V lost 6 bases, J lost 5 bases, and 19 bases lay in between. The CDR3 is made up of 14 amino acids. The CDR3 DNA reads TGCAGTGCCCCGACTGGGCAGGGAGGGACTGAAGCTTTCTTT. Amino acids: CSAPTGQGGTEAFF.

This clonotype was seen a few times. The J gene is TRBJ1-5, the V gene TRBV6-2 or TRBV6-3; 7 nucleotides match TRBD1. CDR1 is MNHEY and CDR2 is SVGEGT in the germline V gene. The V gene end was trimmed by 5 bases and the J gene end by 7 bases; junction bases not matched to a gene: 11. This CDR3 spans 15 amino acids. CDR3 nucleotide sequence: TGTGCCAGCAGTCGCGAACAGGGGTCTGGGCAGCCCCAGCATTTT. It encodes CASSREQGSGQPQHF.

The CDR3 loop reads CASSPNPINTGELFF. The CDR3 DNA is TGTGCCAGCAGCCCCAACCCTATAAACACCGGGGAGCTGTTTTTT. This rearrangement joins TRBV7-2 to TRBJ2-2; D is unresolved. Germline V lookup: CDR1 SGHTA, CDR2 FQGNSA. CDR3 size: 15 residues. V was pared by 5 bases and J by 2 bases, with 12 bases between.

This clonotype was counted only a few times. The CDR3 protein is CASCLRDRAWGANVLTF. In DNA, the CDR3 is TGTGCCAGCTGCCTCCGGGACAGGGCGTGGGGGGCCAACGTCCTGACTTTC. The chain links TRBV6-5 to TRBJ2-6; 9 bases match TRBD1. Unmatched junction bases numbered 12, after V lost 8 bases and J lost 4 bases. The CDR3 is 17 amino acids. Germline CDR1 MNHEY, CDR2 SVGAGI.

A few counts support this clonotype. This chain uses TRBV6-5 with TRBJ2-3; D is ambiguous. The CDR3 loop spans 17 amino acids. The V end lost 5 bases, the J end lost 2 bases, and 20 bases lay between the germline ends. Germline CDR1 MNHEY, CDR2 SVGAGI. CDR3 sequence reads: CASSPTQASVNTDTQYF. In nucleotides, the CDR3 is TGTGCCAGCAGTCCGACCCAGGCCTCCGTAAACACAGATACGCAGTATTTT.